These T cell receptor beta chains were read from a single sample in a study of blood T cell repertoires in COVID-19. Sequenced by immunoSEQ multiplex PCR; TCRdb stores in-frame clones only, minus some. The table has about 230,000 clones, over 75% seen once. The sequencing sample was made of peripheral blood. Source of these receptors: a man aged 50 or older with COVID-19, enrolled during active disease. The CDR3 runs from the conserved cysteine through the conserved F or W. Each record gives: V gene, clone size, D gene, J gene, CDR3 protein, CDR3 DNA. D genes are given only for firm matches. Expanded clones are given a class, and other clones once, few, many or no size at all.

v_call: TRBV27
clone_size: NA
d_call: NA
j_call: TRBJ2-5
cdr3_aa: CASSSRQETQYF
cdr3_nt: TGTGCCAGCAGTTCCCGCCAAGAGACCCAGTACTTC

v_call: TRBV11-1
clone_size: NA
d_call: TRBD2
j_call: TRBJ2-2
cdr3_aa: CASSLAWTSSKSTGELFF
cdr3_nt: TGTGCCAGCAGCTTAGCCTGGACTAGCTCGAAGTCTACCGGGGAGCTGTTTTTT

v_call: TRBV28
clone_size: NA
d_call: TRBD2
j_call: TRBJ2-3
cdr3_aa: CASSYPPWALAGGVDTQYF
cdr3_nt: TGTGCCAGCAGCTACCCCCCTTGGGCCCTAGCGGGGGGGGTCGATACGCAGTATTTT

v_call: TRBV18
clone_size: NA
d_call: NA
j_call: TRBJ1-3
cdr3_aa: CASSPEGQWGNTIYF
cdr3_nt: TGTGCCAGCTCACCAGAGGGCCAATGGGGAAACACCATATATTTT

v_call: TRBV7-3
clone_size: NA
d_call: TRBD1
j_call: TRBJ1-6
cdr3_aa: CASSPNGQGNSPLHF
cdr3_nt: TGTGCCAGCAGCCCCAATGGACAGGGGAACTCACCCCTCCACTTT

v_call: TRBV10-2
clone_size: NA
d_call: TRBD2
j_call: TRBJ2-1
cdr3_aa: CASGESGLAYNEQFF
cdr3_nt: TGCGCCAGCGGGGAATCGGGACTAGCCTACAATGAGCAGTTCTTC

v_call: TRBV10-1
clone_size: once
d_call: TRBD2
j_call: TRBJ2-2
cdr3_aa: CASSERILAGGPGELFF
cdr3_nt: TGCGCCAGCAGTGAAAGAATCCTAGCGGGAGGTCCCGGGGAGCTGTTTTTT

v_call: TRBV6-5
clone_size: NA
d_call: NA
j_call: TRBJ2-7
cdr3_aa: CASSYKLERGYEQYF
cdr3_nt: TGTGCCAGCAGTTACAAACTTGAACGGGGCTACGAGCAGTACTTC

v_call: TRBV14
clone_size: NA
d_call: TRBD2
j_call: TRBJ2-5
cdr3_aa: CASSHGLAGKQETQYF
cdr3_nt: TGTGCCAGCAGCCATGGACTAGCGGGGAAACAAGAGACCCAGTACTTC

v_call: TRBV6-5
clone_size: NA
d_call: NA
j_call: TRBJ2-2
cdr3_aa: CASSTYSGELFF
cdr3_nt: TGTGCCAGCAGTACCTATTCCGGGGAGCTGTTTTTT

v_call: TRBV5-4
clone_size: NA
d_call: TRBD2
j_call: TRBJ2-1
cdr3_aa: CASSLAIAGGPSYNEQFF
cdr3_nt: TGTGCCAGCAGCTTGGCCATAGCGGGGGGGCCCTCCTACAATGAGCAGTTCTTC

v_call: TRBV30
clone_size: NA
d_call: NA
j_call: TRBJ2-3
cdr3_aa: CAWSGGTDTQYF
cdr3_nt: TGTGCCTGGAGTGGAGGGACAGATACGCAGTATTTT

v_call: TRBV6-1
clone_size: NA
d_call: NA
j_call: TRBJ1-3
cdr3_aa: CASSEASSGNTIYF
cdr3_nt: TGTGCCAGCAGTGAAGCCAGCTCTGGAAACACCATATATTTT

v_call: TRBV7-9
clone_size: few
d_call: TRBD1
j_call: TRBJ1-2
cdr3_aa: CASSRGTASGYGYTF
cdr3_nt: TGTGCCAGCAGTCGCGGGACAGCCTCGGGCTATGGCTACACCTTC

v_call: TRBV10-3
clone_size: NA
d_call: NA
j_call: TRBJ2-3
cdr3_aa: CAISLTDTQYF
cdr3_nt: TGTGCCATCAGTCTCACAGATACGCAGTATTTT

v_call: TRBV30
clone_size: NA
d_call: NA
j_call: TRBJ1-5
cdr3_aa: CAWSVEHYSNQPQHF
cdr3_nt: TGTGCCTGGAGTGTAGAGCACTATAGCAATCAGCCCCAGCATTTT